These 10 T cell receptor beta chains share one sample of origin, sequenced in a study of OX40 agonist ivuxolimab in advanced cancers. The data were produced by immunoSEQ multiplex PCR, yet TCRdb's version contains in-frame clones alone and is incomplete. Of 85,000 to 130,000 clones detected, approximately 90% appear once; the ten largest clones hold around 0.5%. The sample in question was CD4+ or CD8+ T cells sorted from blood, obtained in a trial of the OX40 agonist ivuxolimab. These receptors all come from an adult with an advanced solid tumor such as melanoma, head and neck, liver or kidney cancer.

The chain has TRBV27 and TRBJ1-3; tentatively, D is TRBD1 (5 bases). The germline gives CDR1 MNHEY, CDR2 SMNVEV (reference sequence). V shed 5 bases and J shed 4 bases, with 12 bases lying between them. The CDR3 loop spans 14 amino acids. As DNA, the CDR3 is TGTGCCAGCAGTCCGGACACACCGGGAAACACCATATATTTT. Translating gives CASSPDTPGNTIYF.

The chain employs TRBV4-3 and TRBJ1-2; 7 nucleotides line up with TRBD1. The CDR3 consists of 14 residues. Germline trimming cut 0 bases from V and 6 bases from J; bases unmatched to any gene: 4. Per germline, CDR1 LGHNA and CDR2 YSLEER. CDR3 protein: CASSQEPTGNGYTF. In DNA form, the CDR3 reads TGCGCCAGCAGCCAAGAACCGACAGGGAATGGCTACACCTTC.

DNA for the CDR3: TGCAGCGTTTACGGGGAGACCCAGTACTTC. Its protein is CSVYGETQYF. The gene calls are TRBV29-1 and TRBJ2-5; D not resolved. Germline V lookup: CDR1 SQVTM, CDR2 ANQGSEA. V shed 5 bases and J shed 5 bases, with 6 bases lying between them. The CDR3 spans 10 residues.

V and J are TRBV5-6 and TRBJ2-1, with TRBD1 matching 9 bases. After removal of 7 bases from V and 4 bases from J, the junction contained 12 bases not matched to a gene. Germline CDR1 SGHDT, CDR2 YYEEEE. The CDR3 contains 16 residues. The CDR3 DNA is TGTGCCAGCGTCTACTCCGGGACAGGGCTTTACAATGAGCAGTTCTTC. Protein product: CASVYSGTGLYNEQFF.

Regarding this clone: Different DNA sequences within this sample yield the same CDR3. V and J are TRBV7-2 and TRBJ2-5; 7 nucleotides align to TRBD2. J lost 5 bases, V lost 0 bases, and 3 bases had no gene match. The V gene's germline CDR1 is SGHTA and CDR2 FQGNSA. This CDR3 comprises 14 residues. The CDR3 is CASSLAGGRETQYF. CDR3 in DNA: TGTGCCAGCAGCTTAGCGGGGGGGAGGGAGACCCAGTACTTC.

The CDR3 DNA sequence: TGTGCCAGCAGTCGACAGGGGGCGATTGTCCGGCCCCAGCATTTT. The encoded protein is CASSRQGAIVRPQHF. The rearrangement joins TRBV5-8 to TRBJ1-5; TRBD1 matches 10 bases. This CDR3 has 15 residues. The ends lost 5 bases at V and 9 bases at J; junction bases unmatched: 11. The germline V gene encodes CDR1 SGHTS and CDR2 YDEGEE.

CDR3 protein: CASSDRLVFTDTQYF. DNA for the CDR3: TGTGCCAGCAGCGATCGACTAGTTTTCACAGATACGCAGTATTTT. The chain carries TRBV9 and TRBJ2-3; possible D gene TRBD2, 6 bases. V lost 3 bases and J lost 2, with 13 bases in between. Germline CDR1 reads SGDLS; CDR2 reads YYNGEE. The CDR3 is 15 amino acids.

The rearrangement links TRBV4-2 to TRBJ1-2; no clear D. CDR1 LGHNA and CDR2 YNFKEQ come from the germline V gene. The CDR3 extends over 13 amino acids. V lost 0 bases and J lost 4, with 6 bases in between. DNA of the CDR3: TGTGCCAGCAGCCAAGAAAGACGCTATGGCTACACCTTC. It encodes CASSQERRYGYTF.

The V gene is TRBV30, the J gene TRBJ2-3, with 8 bases identical to TRBD2. CDR3 length: 15 amino acids. V shed 1 base and J 2 bases; nucleotides not matched to a gene: 5. In germline, CDR1 is GTSNPN, CDR2 SVGIG (reference sequence). In nucleotides, the CDR3 is TGTGCCTGGAGTGAGGGACTAGGAACCACAGATACGCAGTATTTT. Its translation is CAWSEGLGTTDTQYF.

The chain is built from TRBV2 and TRBJ2-2, with D maybe TRBD2 (5 bases). Germline assignment: CDR1 SNHLY and CDR2 FYNNEI. The CDR3 length is 14 residues. V lost 7 bases to trimming and J lost 4 bases, with 13 bases between them. This CDR3 is CASTQSGSTGELFF. CDR3 DNA: TGTGCCAGCACCCAAAGTGGGAGCACCGGGGAGCTGTTTTTT.